This section outlines one TCR beta chain sequence together with its context. This sample stems from a study of blood T cell repertoires in COVID-19. The overall study: Material from acute and convalescent COVID-19 was sourced from the United States, Italy and Spain. T cells, B-cell-depleted T cells, or PBMCs supplied cDNA or gDNA.

CDR1 MNHEY and CDR2 SVGAGI come from the germline V gene. The germline V and J ends were trimmed by 4 bases and 3 bases, with 11 bases remaining between them. This CDR3 is 14 amino acids long. Per the original data handling: By means of reference gene primer amplification, nucleated cell counts were estimated. Assay used: immunoSEQ multiplex PCR; TCRdb lists only in-frame clones, some missing. That table furnishes V, J and clone size, whereas the DNA furnished D and trimming. This sample yields fewer than 200,000 clones, of which over 65% are seen a single time; roughly 8% belongs to the top ten. The sequence was collected from a man aged 55-75 years with acute or convalescent COVID-19. Material for sequencing was peripheral blood. V gene TRBV6-5 combines with J gene TRBJ2-3, with D tentatively TRBD1 (6 bases). CDR3: CASSWAGETDTQYF. DNA for the CDR3: TGTGCCAGCAGTTGGGCAGGGGAGACAGATACGCAGTATTTT.